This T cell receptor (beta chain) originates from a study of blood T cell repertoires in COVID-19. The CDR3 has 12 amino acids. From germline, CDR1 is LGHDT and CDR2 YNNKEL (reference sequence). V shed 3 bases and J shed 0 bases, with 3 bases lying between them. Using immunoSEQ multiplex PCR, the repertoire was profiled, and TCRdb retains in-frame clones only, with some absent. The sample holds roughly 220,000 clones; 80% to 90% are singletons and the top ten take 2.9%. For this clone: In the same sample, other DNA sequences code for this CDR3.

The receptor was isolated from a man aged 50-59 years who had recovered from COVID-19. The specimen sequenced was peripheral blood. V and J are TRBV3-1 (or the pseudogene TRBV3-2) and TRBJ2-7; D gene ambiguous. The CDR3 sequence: CASSQSSYEQYF. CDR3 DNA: TGTGCCAGCAGCCAGAGCTCCTACGAGCAGTACTTC.